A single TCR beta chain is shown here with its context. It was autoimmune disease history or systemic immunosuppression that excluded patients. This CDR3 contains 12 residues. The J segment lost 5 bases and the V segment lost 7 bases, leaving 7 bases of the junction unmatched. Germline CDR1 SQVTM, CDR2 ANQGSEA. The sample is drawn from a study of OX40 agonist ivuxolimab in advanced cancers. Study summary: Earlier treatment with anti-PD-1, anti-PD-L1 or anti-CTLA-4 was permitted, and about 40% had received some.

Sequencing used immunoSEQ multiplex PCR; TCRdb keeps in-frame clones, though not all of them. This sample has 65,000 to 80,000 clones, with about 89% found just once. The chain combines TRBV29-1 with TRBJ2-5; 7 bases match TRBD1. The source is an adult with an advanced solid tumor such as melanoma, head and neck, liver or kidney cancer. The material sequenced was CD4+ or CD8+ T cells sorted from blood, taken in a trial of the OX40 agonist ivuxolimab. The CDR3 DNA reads TGCAGCGCTCAGACAGGGACGGAGACCCAGTACTTC. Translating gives CSAQTGTETQYF.